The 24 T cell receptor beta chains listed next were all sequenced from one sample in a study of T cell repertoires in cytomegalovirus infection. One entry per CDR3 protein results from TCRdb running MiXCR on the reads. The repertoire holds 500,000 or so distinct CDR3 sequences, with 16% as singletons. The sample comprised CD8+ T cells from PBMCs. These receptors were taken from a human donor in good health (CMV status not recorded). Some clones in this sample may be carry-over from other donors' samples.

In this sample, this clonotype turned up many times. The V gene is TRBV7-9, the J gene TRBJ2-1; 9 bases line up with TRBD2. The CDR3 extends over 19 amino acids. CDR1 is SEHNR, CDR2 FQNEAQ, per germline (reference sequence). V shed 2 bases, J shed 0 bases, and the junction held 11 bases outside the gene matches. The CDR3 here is CASSLLGLAVKSSYNEQFF. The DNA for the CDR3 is TGTGCCAGCAGCTTATTGGGACTAGCTGTTAAGAGCTCCTACAATGAGCAGTTCTTC.

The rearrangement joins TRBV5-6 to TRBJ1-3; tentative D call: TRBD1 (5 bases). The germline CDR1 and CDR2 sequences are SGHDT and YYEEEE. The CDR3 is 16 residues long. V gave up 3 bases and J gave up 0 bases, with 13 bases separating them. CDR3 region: CASSSPQELSGNTIYF. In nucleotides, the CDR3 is TGTGCCAGCAGCTCACCACAGGAACTCTCTGGAAACACCATATATTTT.

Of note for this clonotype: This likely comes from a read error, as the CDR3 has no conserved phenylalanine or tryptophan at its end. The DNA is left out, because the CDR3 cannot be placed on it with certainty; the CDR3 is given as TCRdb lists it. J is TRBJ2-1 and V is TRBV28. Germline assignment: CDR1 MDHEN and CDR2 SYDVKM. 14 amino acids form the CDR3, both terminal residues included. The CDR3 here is CASRIPSSYNEQLL.

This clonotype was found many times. The CDR3 reads CASSPSSGTMLNEQYF. In nucleotides, the CDR3 is TGTGCCAGCAGCCCCTCTAGCGGAACAATGTTGAACGAGCAGTACTTC. This chain joins TRBV7-9 and TRBJ2-7; 7 bases agree with TRBD2. Germline V gene lookup returns CDR1 SEHNR and CDR2 FQNEAQ (reference sequence). J was trimmed by 5 bases and V by 5 bases; bases with no gene match: 15. The CDR3 extends over 16 amino acids.

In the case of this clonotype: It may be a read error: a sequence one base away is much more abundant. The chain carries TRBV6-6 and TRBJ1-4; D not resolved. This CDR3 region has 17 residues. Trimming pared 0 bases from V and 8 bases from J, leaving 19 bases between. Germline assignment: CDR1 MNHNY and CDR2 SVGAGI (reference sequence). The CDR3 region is CASSYSEPTCLKEKLFF. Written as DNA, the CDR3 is TGTGCCAGCAGTTACTCAGAACCGACATGCTTGAAAGAAAAACTGTTTTTT.

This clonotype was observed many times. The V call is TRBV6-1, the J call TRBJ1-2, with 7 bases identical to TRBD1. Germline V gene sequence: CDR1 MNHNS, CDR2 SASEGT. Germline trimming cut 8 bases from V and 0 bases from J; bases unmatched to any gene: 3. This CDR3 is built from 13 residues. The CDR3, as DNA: TGTGCCAGCCCGACAGGGTCTAACTATGGCTACACCTTC. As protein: CASPTGSNYGYTF.

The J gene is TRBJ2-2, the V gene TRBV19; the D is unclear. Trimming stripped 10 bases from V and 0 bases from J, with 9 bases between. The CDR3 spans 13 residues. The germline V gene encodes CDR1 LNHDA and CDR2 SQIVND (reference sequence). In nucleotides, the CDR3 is TGTGCCATACAGAATTCGAACACCGGGGAGCTGTTTTTT. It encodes CAIQNSNTGELFF.

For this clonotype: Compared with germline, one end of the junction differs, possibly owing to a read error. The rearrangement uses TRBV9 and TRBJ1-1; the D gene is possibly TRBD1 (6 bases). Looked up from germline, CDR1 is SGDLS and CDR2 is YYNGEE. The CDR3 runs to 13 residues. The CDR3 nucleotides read TGTTCCAGCAGCGTAGGGGGGGAGCCTGAAGATTTCTTT. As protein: CSSSVGGEPEDFF.

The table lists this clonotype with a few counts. For the CDR3, the DNA is TGTGCCAGCAGTTACCACAGGGGGCTGGGTAATTCACCCCTCCACTTT. This translates into CASSYHRGLGNSPLHF. The rearrangement joins TRBV6-5 to TRBJ1-6; TRBD1 agrees at 9 bases. The CDR3 consists of 16 residues. Germline CDR1 is MNHEY and CDR2 is SVGAGI. V was pared by 2 bases and J by 6 bases, with 5 bases of the junction left unmatched.

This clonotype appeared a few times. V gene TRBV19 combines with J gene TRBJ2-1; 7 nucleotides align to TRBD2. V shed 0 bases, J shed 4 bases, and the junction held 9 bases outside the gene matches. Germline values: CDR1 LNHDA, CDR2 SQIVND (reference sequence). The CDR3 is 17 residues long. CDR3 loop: CASSIEGRAGIYNEQFF. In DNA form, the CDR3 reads TGTGCCAGTAGTATAGAGGGTAGAGCGGGAATATACAATGAGCAGTTCTTC. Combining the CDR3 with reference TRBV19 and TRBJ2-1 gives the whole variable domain DGGITQSPKYLFRKEGQNVTLSCEQNLNHDAMYWYRQDPGQGLRLIYYSQIVNDFQKGDIAEGYSVSREKKESFPLTVTSAQKNPTAFYLCASSIEGRAGIYNEQFFGPGTRLTVL.

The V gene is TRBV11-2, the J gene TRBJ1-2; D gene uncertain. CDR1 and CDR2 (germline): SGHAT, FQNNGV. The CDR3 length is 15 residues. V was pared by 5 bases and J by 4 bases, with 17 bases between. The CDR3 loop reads CASSPLSGASYGYTF. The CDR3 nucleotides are TGTGCCAGCAGCCCCCTCTCGGGCGCGAGCTATGGCTACACCTTC.

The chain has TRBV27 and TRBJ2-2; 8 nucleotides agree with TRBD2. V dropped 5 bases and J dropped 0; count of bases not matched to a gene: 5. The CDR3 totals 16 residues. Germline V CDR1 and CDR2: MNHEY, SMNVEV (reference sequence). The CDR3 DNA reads TGTGCCAGCAGTCAACGAGCGGGAGCGAACACCGGGGAGCTGTTTTTT. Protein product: CASSQRAGANTGELFF.

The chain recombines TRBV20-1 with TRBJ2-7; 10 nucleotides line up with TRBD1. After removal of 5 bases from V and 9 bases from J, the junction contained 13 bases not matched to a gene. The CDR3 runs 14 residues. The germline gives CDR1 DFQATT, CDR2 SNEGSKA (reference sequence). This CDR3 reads CSAWSGTGEAGQYF. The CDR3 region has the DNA TGCAGTGCTTGGTCCGGGACAGGGGAGGCGGGGCAGTACTTC.

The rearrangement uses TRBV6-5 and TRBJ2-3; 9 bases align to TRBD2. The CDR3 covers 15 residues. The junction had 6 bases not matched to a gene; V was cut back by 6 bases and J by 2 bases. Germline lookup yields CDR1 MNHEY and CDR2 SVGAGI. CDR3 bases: TGTGCCAGCAGGCCGACTAGCGGCGTCACAGATACGCAGTATTTT. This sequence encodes CASRPTSGVTDTQYF.

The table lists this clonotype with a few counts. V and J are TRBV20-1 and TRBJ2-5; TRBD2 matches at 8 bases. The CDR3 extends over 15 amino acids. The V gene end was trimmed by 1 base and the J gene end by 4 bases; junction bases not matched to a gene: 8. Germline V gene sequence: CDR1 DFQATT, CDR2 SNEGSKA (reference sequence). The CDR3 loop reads CSARGASGPGETQYF. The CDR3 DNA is TGCAGTGCTAGAGGAGCTAGCGGGCCAGGAGAGACCCAGTACTTC.

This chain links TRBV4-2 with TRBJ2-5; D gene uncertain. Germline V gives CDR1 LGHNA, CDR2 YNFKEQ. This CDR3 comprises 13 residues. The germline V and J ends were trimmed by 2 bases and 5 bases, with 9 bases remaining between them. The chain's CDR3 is CASSQKRMETQYF. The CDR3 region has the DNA TGTGCCAGCAGCCAAAAACGAATGGAGACCCAGTACTTC.

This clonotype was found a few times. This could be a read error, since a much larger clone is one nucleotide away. The CDR3 DNA follows: TGTGCCAGCAGCTTCGGGACAGGGGACACTGAAGCTTTCTTT. It specifies CASSFGTGDTEAFF. This chain links TRBV6-5 with TRBJ1-1, with 10 bases matching TRBD1. CDR1 MNHEY and CDR2 SVGAGI come from the germline V gene. CDR3 size: 14 residues. The V segment lost 6 bases and the J segment 3 bases; nucleotides outside the gene matches: 4.

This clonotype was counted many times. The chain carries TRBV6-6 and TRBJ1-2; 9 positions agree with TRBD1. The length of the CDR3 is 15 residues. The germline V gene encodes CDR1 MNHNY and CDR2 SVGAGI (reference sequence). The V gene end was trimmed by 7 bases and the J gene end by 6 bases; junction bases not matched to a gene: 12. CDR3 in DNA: TGTGCCAGCACCCTAACCACAGGGGGCATAGATGGCTACACCTTC. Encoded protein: CASTLTTGGIDGYTF.

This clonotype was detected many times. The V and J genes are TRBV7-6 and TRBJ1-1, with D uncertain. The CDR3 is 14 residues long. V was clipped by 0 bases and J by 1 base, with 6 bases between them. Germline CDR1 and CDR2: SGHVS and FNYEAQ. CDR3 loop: CASSLAGSNTEAFF. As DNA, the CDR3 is TGTGCCAGCAGCTTAGCGGGATCGAACACTGAAGCTTTCTTT.

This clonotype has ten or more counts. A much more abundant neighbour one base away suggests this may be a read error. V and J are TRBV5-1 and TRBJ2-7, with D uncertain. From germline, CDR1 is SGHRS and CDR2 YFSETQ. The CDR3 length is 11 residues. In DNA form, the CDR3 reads TGTGCCAGCAGCTTAGGCCACGAGCAGTACTTC. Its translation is CASSLGHEQYF.

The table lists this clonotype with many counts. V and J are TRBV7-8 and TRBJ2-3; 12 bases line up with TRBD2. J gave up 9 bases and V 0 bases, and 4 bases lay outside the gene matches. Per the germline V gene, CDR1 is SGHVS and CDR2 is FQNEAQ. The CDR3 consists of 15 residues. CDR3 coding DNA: TGTGCCAGCAGCTTAGCACTAGCGGGAGGCCCAACGCAGTATTTT. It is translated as CASSLALAGGPTQYF.

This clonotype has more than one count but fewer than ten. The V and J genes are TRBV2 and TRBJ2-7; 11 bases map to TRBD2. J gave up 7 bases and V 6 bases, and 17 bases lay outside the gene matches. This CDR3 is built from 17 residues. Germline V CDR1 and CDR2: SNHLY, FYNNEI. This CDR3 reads CASRPRVVAGGPGEQYF. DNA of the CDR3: TGTGCCAGCAGACCTAGGGTGGTAGCGGGAGGGCCAGGGGAGCAGTACTTC.

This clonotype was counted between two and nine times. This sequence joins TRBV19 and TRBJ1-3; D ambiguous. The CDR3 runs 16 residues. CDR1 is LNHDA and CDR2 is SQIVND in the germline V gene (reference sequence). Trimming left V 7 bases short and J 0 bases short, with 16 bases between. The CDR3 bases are TGTGCCAGTAAACCCGGCCGACTTAGCTCTGGAAACACCATATATTTT. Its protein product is CASKPGRLSSGNTIYF.

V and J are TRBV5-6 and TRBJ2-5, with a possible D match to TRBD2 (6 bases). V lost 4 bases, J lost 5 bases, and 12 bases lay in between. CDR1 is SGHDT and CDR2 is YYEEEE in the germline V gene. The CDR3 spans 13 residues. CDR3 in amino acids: CASSVAAGETQYF. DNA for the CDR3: TGTGCCAGCAGCGTAGCGGCAGGGGAGACCCAGTACTTC.